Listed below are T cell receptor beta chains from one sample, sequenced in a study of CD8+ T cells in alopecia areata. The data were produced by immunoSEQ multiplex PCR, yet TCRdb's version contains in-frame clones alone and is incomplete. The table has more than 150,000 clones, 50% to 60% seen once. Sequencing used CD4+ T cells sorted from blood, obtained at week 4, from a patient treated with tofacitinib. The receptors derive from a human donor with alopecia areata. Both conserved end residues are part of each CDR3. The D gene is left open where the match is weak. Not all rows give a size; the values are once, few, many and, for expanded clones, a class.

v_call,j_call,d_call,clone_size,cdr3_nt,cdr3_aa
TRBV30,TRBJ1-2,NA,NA,TGTGCCTGGACCGCAGCAGGATCTAACTATGGCTACACCTTC,CAWTAAGSNYGYTF
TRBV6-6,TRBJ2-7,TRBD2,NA,TGTGCCAGCAGTTACGTTCCGGGGGGATACTACGAGCAGTACTTC,CASSYVPGGYYEQYF
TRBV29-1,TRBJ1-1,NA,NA,TGCAGCGCCTCTCAGTACCCTAACACTGAAGCTTTCTTT,CSASQYPNTEAFF
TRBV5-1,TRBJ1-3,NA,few,TGCGCCAGCAGCTTGTCGGCAGACTCTGGAAACACCATATATTTT,CASSLSADSGNTIYF
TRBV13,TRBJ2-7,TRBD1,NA,TGTGCCAGCAGCCCCTCTGGGACAGGGGTACGGGAGCAGTACTTC,CASSPSGTGVREQYF
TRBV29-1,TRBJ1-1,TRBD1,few,TGCAGCGCTGTACGACCTGACAGGGCCACTGAAGCTTTCTTT,CSAVRPDRATEAFF
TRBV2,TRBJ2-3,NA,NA,TGTGCCAGCAGTGATGGGGGGTGGGCTCCTAGCACAGATACGCAGTATTTT,CASSDGGWAPSTDTQYF
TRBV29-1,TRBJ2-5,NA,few,TGCAGCGTTGAGGGCGAGGGGGGAGAGACCCAGTACTTC,CSVEGEGGETQYF
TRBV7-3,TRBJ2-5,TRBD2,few,TGTGCCAGCAGCTTAACTAGCGGGGGGACAGAGACCCAGTACTTC,CASSLTSGGTETQYF
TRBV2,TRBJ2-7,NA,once,TGTGCCAGCAGTCCGAGACACGCCTACGAGCAGTACTTC,CASSPRHAYEQYF
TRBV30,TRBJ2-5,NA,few,TGTGCCTCGGGGCAGGAAGAGACCCAGTACTTC,CASGQEETQYF
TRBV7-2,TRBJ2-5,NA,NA,TGTGCCAGCAGCTTAGACCAAGCGTCCCGAGCCGAGACCCAGTACTTC,CASSLDQASRAETQYF
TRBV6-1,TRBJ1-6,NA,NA,TGTGCCAGCAGTGTCACCGGGCCCACGAGCTCCTATAATTCACCCCTCCACTTT,CASSVTGPTSSYNSPLHF
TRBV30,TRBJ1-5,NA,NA,TGTGCCTGGAGGTATGGCAATCAGCCCCAGCATTTT,CAWRYGNQPQHF
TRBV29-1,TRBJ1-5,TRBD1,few,TGCAGCGTTACCGGACAGGGCCAGGGGAATCAGCCCCAGCATTTT,CSVTGQGQGNQPQHF
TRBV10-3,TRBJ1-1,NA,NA,TGTGCCATCAATAGCAGGGAGAACACTGAAGCTTTCTTT,CAINSRENTEAFF
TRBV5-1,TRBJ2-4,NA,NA,TGCGCCAGCAAGGAGTATCCCAAAAACATTCAGTACTTC,CASKEYPKNIQYF
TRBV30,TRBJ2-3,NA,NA,TGTGCCTGGAGTCCCTCCCCCTACTACTGGGCGGACACAGATACGCAGTATTTT,CAWSPSPYYWADTDTQYF
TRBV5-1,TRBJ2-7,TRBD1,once,TGCGCCTCGGCGGGACAGGGTAGGTGGGCCTACGAGCAGTACTTC,CASAGQGRWAYEQYF
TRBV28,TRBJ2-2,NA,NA,TGTGCCACCCAGGGGAGAGAGCTGTTTTTT,CATQGRELFF
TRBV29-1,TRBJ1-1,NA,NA,TGCAGCTCCCAGACGGGGGGGAACACTGAAGCTTTCTTT,CSSQTGGNTEAFF
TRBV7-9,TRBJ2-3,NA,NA,TGTGCCAGCAGCCCCGGCCCCTACACAGATACGCAGTATTTT,CASSPGPYTDTQYF
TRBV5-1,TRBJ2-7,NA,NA,TGCGCCAGCAGCTTGACGCCCCGGGCCCCGAAGTACTTC,CASSLTPRAPKYF
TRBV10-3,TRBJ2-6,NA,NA,TGTGCCACCAGGGCCCGGGACTCTGGGGCCAACGTCCTGACTTTC,CATRARDSGANVLTF
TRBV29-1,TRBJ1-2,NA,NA,TGCAGCGTTGAGGACCGCAGGGAGATCGATGGCTACACCTTC,CSVEDRREIDGYTF
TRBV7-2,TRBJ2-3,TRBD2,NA,TGTGCCAGCAGCTTAGACGCGGGGGGGAGCACAGATACGCAGTATTTT,CASSLDAGGSTDTQYF
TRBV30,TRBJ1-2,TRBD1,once,TGTGCCGGGGGACAGGGCCCTAACTATGGCTACACCTTC,CAGGQGPNYGYTF
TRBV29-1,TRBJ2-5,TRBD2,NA,TGCAGCGTTGAAGATGTTGGGGGAGGGGAGACCCAGTACTTC,CSVEDVGGGETQYF
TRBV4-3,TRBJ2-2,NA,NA,TGCGCCAGCAGCGGGCTAAACACCGGGGAGCTGTTTTTT,CASSGLNTGELFF
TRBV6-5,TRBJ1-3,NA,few,TGTGCCAGCAGTTACGGCCAGACCTCTGGAAACACCATATATTTT,CASSYGQTSGNTIYF
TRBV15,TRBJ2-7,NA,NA,TGTGCCACCAGCAGAGAGTGGCAGGGCCACGAGCAGTACTTC,CATSREWQGHEQYF
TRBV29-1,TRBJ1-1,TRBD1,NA,TGCAGCACCAGACAGGGTTCAAACACTGAAGCTTTCTTT,CSTRQGSNTEAFF
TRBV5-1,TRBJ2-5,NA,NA,TGCGCCAGCAGTGCGGACATGCAAGAGACCCAGTACTTC,CASSADMQETQYF
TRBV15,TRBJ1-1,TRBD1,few,TGTGCCACCAGCAGTGTAAACAGGGGGCTTACTGAAGCTTTCTTT,CATSSVNRGLTEAFF
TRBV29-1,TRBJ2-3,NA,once,TGCAGCGCCAGGGGGAGGTTCGCTGCGATCAGCACAGATACGCAGTATTTT,CSARGRFAAISTDTQYF
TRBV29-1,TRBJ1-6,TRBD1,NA,TGCAGCGTTTATGAGGGACAGGCGAATTCACCCCTCCACTTT,CSVYEGQANSPLHF
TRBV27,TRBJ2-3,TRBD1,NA,TGTGCCAGCAGTTTGCACAGGGGATCCACAGATACGCAGTATTTT,CASSLHRGSTDTQYF
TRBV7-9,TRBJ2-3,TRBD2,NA,TGTGCCAGCGCCGCGCGGGGGGGAGGAGCAGATACGCAGTATTTT,CASAARGGGADTQYF
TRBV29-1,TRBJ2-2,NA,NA,TGCAGCGCTGGAAGACTCGACACCGGGGAGCTGTTTTTT,CSAGRLDTGELFF
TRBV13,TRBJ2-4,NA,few,TGTGCCAGCAGCCCAGAGGGCAGTCTAGCCAAAAACATTCAGTACTTC,CASSPEGSLAKNIQYF
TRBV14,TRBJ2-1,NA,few,TGTGCCAGCAGCCATCCCAGGGATGAGCAGTTCTTC,CASSHPRDEQFF
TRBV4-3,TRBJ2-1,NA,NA,TGCGCCAGCAGCCAAGTAATCCAAGGAGCCTACAATGAGCAGTTCTTC,CASSQVIQGAYNEQFF
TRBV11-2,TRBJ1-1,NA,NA,TGTGCCAGCAGCTTAGCCGGGACACGGGATACTGAAGCTTTCTTT,CASSLAGTRDTEAFF
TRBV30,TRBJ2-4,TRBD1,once,TGTGCCGGTGAACTTTACAGGGGGGCGCTAAGGGAAAACATTCAGTACTTC,CAGELYRGALRENIQYF
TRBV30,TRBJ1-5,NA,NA,TGTGCCTGGAGTGGAACAGGTGAGAGCAGCCAGCATTTT,CAWSGTGESSQHF
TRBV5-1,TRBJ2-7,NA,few,TGCGCCAGCATTGGTCCATCAAACTACGAGCAGTACTTC,CASIGPSNYEQYF
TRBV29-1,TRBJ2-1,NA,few,TGCAGCGTTGAAGTGGTGGCCTACAATGAGCAGTTCTTC,CSVEVVAYNEQFF
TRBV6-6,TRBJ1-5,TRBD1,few,TGTGCCAGCAGCCTAGGGGGCGCGGGTCAGCCCCAGCATTTT,CASSLGGAGQPQHF
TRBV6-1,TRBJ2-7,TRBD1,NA,TGTGCCAGCAGTCCTTCCGGGACAGATTTCTACGAGCAGTACTTC,CASSPSGTDFYEQYF
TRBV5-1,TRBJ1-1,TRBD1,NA,TGCGCCAGCAGCTTGAAGACAGGGGGCACTGAAGCTTTCTTT,CASSLKTGGTEAFF
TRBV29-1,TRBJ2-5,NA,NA,TGCAGCGTCCTCGGGGGAGTAATGAAAGAGACCCAGTACTTC,CSVLGGVMKETQYF
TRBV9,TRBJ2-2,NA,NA,TGTGCCAGCAGCCAAGAGCTCACCGGGGAGCTGTTTTTT,CASSQELTGELFF